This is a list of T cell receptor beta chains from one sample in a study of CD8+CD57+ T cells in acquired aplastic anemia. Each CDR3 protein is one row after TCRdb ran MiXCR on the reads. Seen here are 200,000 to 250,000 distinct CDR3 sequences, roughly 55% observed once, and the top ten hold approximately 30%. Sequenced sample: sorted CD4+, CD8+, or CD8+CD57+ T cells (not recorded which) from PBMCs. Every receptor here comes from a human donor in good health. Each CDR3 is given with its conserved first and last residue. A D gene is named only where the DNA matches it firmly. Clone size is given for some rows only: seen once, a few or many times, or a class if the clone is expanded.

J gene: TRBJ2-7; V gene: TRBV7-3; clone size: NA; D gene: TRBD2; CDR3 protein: CASSRRRGGHEQYF; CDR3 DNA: TGTGCCAGCAGCCGTCGGCGGGGGGGCCACGAGCAGTACTTC
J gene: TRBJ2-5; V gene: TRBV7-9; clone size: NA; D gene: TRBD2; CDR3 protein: CASSQLAGAQYF; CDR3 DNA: TGTGCCAGCAGCCAACTAGCGGGGGCCCAGTACTTC
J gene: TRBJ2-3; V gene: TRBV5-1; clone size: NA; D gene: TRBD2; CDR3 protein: CASSFGTSGSLTEADTQYF; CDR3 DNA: TGCGCCAGCAGCTTCGGGACTAGCGGGAGCCTAACTGAGGCGGATACGCAGTATTTT
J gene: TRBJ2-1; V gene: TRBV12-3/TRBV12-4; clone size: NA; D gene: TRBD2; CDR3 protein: CASSFGLAGANEQFF; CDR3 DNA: TGTGCCAGCAGTTTTGGGCTAGCGGGAGCCAATGAGCAGTTCTTC
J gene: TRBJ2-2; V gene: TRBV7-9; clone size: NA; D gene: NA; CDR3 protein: CASSLVGGPNTGELFF; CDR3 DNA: TGTGCCAGCAGCTTAGTTGGGGGCCCGAACACCGGGGAGCTGTTTTTT
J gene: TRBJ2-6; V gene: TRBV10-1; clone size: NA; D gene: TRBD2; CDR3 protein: CASKKKNGGFYSGANVLTF; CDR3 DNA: TGCGCCAGCAAAAAAAAGAACGGGGGGTTCTACTCTGGGGCCAACGTCCTGACTTTC
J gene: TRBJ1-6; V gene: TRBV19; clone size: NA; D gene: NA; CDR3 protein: CASSSQVFNSPLHF; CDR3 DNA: TGTGCCAGTAGTAGCCAGGTTTTTAATTCACCCCTCCACTTT
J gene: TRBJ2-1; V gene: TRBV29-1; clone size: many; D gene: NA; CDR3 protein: CSVEAGEVSYNEQFF; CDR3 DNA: TGCAGCGTTGAAGCAGGGGAGGTGTCCTACAATGAGCAGTTCTTC
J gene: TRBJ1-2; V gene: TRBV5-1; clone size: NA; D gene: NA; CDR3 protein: CASSSGVAYGYTF; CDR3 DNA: TGCGCCAGCAGCTCAGGGGTAGCCTATGGCTACACCTTC
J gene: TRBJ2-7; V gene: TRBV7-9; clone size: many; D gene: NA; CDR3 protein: CASIGGTYEQYF; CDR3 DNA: TGTGCCAGCATTGGGGGGACCTACGAGCAGTACTTC
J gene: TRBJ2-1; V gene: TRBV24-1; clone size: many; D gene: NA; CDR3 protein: CATSDLGLTDSYNEQFF; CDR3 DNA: TGTGCCACCAGTGATTTAGGGCTAACCGACTCCTACAATGAGCAGTTCTTC
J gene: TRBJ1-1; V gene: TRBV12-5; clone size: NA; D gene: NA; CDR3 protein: CAGGLVTPTEAFF; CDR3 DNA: TGTGCTGGTGGTTTGGTTACACCCACTGAAGCTTTCTTT
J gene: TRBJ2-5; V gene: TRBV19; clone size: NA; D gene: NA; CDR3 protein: CASSKGVETQYF; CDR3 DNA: TGTGCCAGTAGTAAGGGAGTAGAGACCCAGTACTTC
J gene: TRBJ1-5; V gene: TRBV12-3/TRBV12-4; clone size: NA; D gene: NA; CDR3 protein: CASAVTPQPQHF; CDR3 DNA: TGTGCCAGCGCGGTGACACCGCAGCCCCAGCATTTT
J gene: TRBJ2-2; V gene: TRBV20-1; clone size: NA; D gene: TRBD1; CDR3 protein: CSASTGVGTGELFF; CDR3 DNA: TGCAGTGCTTCGACAGGGGTTGGAACCGGGGAGCTGTTTTTT
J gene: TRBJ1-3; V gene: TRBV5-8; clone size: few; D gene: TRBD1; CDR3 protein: CASRRTGAGNTIYF; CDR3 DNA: TGTGCCAGCAGGCGGACAGGGGCTGGGAACACCATATATTTT
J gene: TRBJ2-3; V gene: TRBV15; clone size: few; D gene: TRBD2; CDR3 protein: CATSRVLGTSGGTDTQYF; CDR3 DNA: TGTGCCACCAGCAGAGTGCTCGGGACTAGCGGGGGGACCGATACGCAGTATTTT
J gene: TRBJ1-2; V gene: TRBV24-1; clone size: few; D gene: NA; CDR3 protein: CATSEGNYGYTF; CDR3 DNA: TGTGCCACCAGTGAGGGGAACTATGGCTACACCTTC
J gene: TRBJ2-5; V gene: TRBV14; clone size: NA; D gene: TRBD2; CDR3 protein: CASSQAGSGRSYFSGLETQCF; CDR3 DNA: TGTGCCAGCAGCCAAGCAGGTAGCGGGAGGTCGTATTTCAGTGGATTGGAGACCCAGTGCTTC
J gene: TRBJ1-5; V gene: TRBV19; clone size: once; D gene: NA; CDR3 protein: CASSRLGQPNQPQHF; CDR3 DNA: TGTGCCAGTAGCAGATTGGGGCAGCCAAATCAGCCCCAGCATTTT
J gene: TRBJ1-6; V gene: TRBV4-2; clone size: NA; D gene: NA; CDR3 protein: CASSPASGGSPLHF; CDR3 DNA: TGTGCCAGCAGCCCCGCTTCCGGGGGTTCACCCCTCCACTTT
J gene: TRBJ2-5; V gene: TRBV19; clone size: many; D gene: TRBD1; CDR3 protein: CASRNRGREETQYF; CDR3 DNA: TGTGCCAGTAGGAACAGGGGGCGGGAAGAGACCCAGTACTTC
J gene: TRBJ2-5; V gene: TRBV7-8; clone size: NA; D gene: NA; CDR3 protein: CASSYGRNQETQYF; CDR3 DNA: TGTGCCAGCAGTTATGGGCGGAACCAAGAGACCCAGTACTTC
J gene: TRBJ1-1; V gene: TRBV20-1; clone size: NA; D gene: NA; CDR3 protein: CSARKQGSPTEAFF; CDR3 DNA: TGCAGTGCTAGAAAACAGGGATCTCCCACTGAAGCTTTCTTT
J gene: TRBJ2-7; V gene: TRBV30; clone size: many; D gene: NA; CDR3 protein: CAWSHGGSSYEQYF; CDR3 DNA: TGTGCCTGGAGCCACGGGGGTAGCTCCTACGAGCAGTACTTC